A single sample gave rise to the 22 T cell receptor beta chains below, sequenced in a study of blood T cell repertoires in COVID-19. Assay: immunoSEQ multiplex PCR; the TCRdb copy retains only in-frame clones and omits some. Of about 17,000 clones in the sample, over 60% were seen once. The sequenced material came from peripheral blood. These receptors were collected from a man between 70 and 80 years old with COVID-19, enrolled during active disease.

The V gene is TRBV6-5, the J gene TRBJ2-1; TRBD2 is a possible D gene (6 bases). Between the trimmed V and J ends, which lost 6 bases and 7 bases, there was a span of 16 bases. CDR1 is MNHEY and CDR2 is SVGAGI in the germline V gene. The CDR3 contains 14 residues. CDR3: CASRGGALVNEQFF. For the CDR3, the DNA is TGTGCCAGCAGGGGGGGAGCCCTTGTGAATGAGCAGTTCTTC.

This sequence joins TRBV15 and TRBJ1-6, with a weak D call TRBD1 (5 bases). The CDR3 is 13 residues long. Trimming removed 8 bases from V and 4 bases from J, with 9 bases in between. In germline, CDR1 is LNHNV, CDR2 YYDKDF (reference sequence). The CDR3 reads CATGQGYNSPLHF. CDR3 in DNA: TGTGCCACCGGTCAGGGATATAATTCACCCCTCCACTTT.

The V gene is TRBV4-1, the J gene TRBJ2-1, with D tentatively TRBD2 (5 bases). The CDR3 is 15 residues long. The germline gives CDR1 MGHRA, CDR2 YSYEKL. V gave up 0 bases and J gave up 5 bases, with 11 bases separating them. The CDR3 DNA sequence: TGCGCCAGCAGCCAAGAACCGGGGATGCACAATGAGCAGTTCTTC. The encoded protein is CASSQEPGMHNEQFF.

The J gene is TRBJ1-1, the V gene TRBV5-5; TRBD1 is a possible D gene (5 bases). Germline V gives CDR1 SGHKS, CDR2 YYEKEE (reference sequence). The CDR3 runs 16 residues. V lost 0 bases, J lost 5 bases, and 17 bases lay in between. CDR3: CASSLVGGRAGTEAFF. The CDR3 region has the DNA TGTGCCAGCAGCTTGGTGGGGGGAAGGGCTGGGACTGAAGCTTTCTTT.

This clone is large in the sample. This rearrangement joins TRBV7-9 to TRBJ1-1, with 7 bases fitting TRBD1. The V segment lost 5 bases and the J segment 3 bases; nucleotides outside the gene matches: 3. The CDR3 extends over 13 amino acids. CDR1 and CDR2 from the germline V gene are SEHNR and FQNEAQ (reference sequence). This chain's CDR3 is CASSPTGDTEAFF. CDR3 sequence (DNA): TGTGCCAGCAGCCCTACAGGGGACACTGAAGCTTTCTTT. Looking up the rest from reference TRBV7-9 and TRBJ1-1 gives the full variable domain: DTGVSQNPRHKITKRGQNVTFRCDPISEHNRLYWYRQTLGQGPEFLTYFQNEAQLEKSRLLSDRFSAERPKGSFSTLEIQRTEQGDSAMYLCASSPTGDTEAFFGQGTRLTVV.

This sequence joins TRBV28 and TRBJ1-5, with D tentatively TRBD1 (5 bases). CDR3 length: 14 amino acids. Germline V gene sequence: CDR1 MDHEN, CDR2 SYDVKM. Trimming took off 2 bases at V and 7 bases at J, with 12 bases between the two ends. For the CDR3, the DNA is TGTGCCAGCAGTTTAATTGGGAGGGACCAGCCCCAGCATTTT. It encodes CASSLIGRDQPQHF.

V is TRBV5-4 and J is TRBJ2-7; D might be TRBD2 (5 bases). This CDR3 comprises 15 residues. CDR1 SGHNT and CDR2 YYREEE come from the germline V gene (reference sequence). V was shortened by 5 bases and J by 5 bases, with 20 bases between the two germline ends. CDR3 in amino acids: CASSPRAGSAHEQYF. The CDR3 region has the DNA TGTGCCAGCAGTCCCCGGGCGGGTAGCGCCCACGAGCAGTACTTC.

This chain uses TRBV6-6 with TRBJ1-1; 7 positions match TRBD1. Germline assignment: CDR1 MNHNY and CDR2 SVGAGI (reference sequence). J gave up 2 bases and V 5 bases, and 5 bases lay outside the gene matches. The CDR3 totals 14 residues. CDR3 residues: CASSDRVSNTEAFF. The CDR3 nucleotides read TGTGCCAGCAGTGACAGGGTTTCAAACACTGAAGCTTTCTTT.

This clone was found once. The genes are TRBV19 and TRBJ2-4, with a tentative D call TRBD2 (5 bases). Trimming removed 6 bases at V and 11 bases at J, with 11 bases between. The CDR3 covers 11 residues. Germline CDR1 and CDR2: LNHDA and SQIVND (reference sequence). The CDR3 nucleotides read TGTGCCAGTAGGCTTGGACTCTTTCAGTACTTC. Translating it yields CASRLGLFQYF.

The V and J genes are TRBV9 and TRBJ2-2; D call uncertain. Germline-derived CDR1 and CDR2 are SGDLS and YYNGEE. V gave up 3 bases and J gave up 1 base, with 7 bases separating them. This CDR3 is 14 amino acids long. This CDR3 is CASSALLNTGELFF. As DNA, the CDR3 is TGTGCCAGCAGCGCTTTATTGAACACCGGGGAGCTGTTTTTT.

The CDR3 region is CASSLLPGQGSEAFF. The CDR3 DNA sequence: TGTGCCAGTAGTCTCCTCCCTGGACAGGGGAGTGAAGCTTTCTTT. The rearrangement joins TRBV19 to TRBJ1-1; 9 nucleotides agree with TRBD1. Losses at the gene ends were 5 bases for V and 7 bases for J; bases not matched to a gene: 11. CDR3 length: 15 amino acids. CDR1 LNHDA and CDR2 SQIVND come from the germline V gene (reference sequence).

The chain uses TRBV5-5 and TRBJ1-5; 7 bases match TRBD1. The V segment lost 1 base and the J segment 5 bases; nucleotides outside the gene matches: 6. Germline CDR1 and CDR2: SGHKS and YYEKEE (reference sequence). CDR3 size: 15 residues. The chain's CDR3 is CASSLLGTAHQPQHF. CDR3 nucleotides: TGTGCCAGCAGCTTGTTGGGGACAGCTCATCAGCCCCAGCATTTT.

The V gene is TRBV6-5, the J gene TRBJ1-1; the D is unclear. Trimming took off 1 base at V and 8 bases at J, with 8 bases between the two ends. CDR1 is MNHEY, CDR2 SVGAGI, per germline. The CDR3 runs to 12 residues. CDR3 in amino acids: CASSYWGAEAFF. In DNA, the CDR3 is TGTGCCAGCAGTTACTGGGGAGCCGAAGCTTTCTTT.

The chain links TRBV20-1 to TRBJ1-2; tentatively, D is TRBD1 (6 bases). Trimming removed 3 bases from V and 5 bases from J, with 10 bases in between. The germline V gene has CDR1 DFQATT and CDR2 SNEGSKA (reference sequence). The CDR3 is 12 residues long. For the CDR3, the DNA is TGCAGTGCTAGTCGGCAGGGGTATGGCTACACCTTC. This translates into CSASRQGYGYTF.

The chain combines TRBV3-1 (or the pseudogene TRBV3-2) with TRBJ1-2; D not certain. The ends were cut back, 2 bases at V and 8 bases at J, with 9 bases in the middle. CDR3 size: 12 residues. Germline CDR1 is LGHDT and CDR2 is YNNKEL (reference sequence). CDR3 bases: TGTGCCAGCAGCCAAACCCCGGGGGGCTACACCTTC. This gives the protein CASSQTPGGYTF.

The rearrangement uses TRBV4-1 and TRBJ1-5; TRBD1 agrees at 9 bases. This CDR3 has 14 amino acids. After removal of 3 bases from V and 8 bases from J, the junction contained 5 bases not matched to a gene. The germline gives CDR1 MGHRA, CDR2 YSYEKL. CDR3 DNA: TGCGCCAGCAGCCAGGGACAGGGAGGAGAGCCCCAGCATTTT. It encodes CASSQGQGGEPQHF.

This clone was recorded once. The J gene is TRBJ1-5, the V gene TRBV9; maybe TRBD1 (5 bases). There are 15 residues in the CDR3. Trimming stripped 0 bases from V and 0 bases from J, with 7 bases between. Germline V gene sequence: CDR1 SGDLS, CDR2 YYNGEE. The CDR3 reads CASSVEGNSNQPQHF. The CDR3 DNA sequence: TGTGCCAGCAGCGTAGAGGGGAATAGCAATCAGCCCCAGCATTTT.

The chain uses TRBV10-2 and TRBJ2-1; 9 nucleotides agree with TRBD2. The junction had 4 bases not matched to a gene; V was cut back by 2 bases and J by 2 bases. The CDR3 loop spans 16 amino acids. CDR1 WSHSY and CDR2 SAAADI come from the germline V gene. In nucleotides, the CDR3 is TGCGCCAGCAGTGAGGGAGCGGGAGGCACCTACAATGAGCAGTTCTTC. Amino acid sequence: CASSEGAGGTYNEQFF.

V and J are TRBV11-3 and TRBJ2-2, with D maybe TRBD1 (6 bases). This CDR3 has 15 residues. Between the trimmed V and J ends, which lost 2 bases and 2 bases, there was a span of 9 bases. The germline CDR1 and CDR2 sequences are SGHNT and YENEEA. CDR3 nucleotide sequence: TGTGCCAGCAGCTTATGGGGGACAAACACCGGGGAGCTGTTTTTT. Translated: CASSLWGTNTGELFF.

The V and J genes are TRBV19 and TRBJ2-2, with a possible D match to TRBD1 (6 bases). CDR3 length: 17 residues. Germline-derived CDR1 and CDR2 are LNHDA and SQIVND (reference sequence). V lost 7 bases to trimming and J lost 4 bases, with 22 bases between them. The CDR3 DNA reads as TGTGCCAGTACCAATGACGGGTTTACAGGGCGCACCGGGGAGCTGTTTTTT. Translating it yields CASTNDGFTGRTGELFF.

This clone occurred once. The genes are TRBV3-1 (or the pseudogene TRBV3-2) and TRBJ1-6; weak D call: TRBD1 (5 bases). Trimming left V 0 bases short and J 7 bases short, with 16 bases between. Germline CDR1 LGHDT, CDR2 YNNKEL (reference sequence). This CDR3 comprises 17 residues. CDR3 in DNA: TGTGCCAGCAGCCAAGATCGCCTGACAGCGTGGAATTCACCCCTCCACTTT. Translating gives CASSQDRLTAWNSPLHF.

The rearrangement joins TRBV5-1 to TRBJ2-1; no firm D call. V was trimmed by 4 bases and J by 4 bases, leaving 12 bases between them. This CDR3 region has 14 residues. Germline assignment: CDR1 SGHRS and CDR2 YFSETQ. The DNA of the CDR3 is TGCGCCAGCAGCCCGGCCGGAGTATACAATGAGCAGTTCTTC. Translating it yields CASSPAGVYNEQFF.